This T cell receptor beta chain emerged from a study of identical twins. General observations from the study: An excess of low generation probability was shown by twin-shared out-of-frame alpha sequences. Insertions ran lower in abundant cord blood beta clonotypes, though not in memory repertoires. Beta out-of-frame sequences showed weaker excess twin sharing.

TCRdb re-analysed the 5' RACE reads in MiXCR, keeping a single row per CDR3 protein. The sample yields about 690,000 distinct CDR3 sequences, 5.5% to 7.5% seen once. There are a few counts of this clonotype. Its antigen is unidentified. Everyone who gave samples was a healthy Caucasian. Per germline, CDR1 MDHEN and CDR2 SYDVKM. With 5 bases removed from V and 8 bases from J, the gap between germline ends came to 19 bases. This CDR3 has 15 amino acids. This clonotype originated in a man between 18 and 35 years old in good health. Specimen: naive T cells sorted from blood. The chain has TRBV28 and TRBJ2-1; weak D call: TRBD1 (6 bases). DNA of the CDR3: TGTGCCAGCAGTGCCGCTGCCACAGGGTTAGATGAGCAGTTCTTC. It yields the protein CASSAAATGLDEQFF.